This T cell receptor beta chain was profiled in a study of blood T cell repertoires in COVID-19. Whole-study context: Acute and convalescent COVID-19 samples came from the United States, Italy and Spain. Sample material is recorded as cDNA or gDNA derived from T cells, B-cell-depleted T cells, or PBMCs.

The CDR3 has 14 residues. Unmatched junction bases numbered 5, after V lost 6 bases and J lost 2 bases. CDR1 is ENHRY, CDR2 SYGVKD, per germline. In the original processing: Reference gene primer amplification in the assay estimated nucleated cell counts. Sequencing used immunoSEQ multiplex PCR; TCRdb keeps in-frame clones, though not all of them. From that table come the V and J calls and clone size; the DNA was used to work out D and trimming. This table holds 120,000 or so clones, roughly four fifths found once. The sample taken for sequencing was peripheral blood. The chain combines TRBV10-3 with TRBJ2-5, with 8 bases that match TRBD2. This clonotype was sampled from a man between 60 and 70 years old with acute or convalescent COVID-19. For the CDR3, the DNA is TGTGCCATCAGCCAGACTAGCGCTCAAGAGACCCAGTACTTC. It encodes CAISQTSAQETQYF.